Listed here are 12 T cell receptor beta chains from one sample, sequenced in a study of beta chain features in type 1 diabetes (dated by TCRdb to 2016 to 2019). The method was the immunoSEQ multiplex PCR assay. The High Capacity cDNA Reverse Transcription Kit was used to reverse transcribe all of the isolated RNA, meaning that expressed TCRB transcripts were what got sequenced. The table comes from immuneACCESS by way of TCRdb, which keeps in-frame sequences with V and J called. Part of the clones is missing from these tables; in studies checked, under half for an unresolved V gene and the rest for unknown reasons. Recorded for this sample are 300,000 to 350,000 clones; about 19% of them occurred a single time. Together, the top ten hold 0.044% of the sample. Sequenced: naive CD4+ T cells from blood. Taken with the paper, the label for cell subset or site translates to: true naive CD4+ T cells. These receptors were taken from a woman aged 18-30 years in good health.

V gene TRBV2 combines with J gene TRBJ2-5; D is possibly TRBD1 (6 bases). V lost 2 bases to trimming and J lost 3 bases, with 10 bases between them. The CDR3 runs to 14 residues. Germline lookup yields CDR1 SNHLY and CDR2 FYNNEI. Here the CDR3 DNA reads TGTGCCAGCAGTGAATGGCAGGGGAAAGAGACCCAGTACTTC. Protein sequence: CASSEWQGKETQYF.

In this sample, this clone turned up a few times. V gene TRBV10-3 combines with J gene TRBJ2-5, with 7 bases fitting TRBD2. The CDR3 runs 13 residues. The ends lost 6 bases at V and 7 bases at J; junction bases unmatched: 8. The germline gives CDR1 ENHRY, CDR2 SYGVKD. DNA for the CDR3: TGTGCCATCAGCGACCGTGAGCGGGGGACCCAGTACTTC. Amino acid sequence: CAISDRERGTQYF.

The chain combines TRBV30 with TRBJ2-7; D possibly corresponds to TRBD2 (6 bases). Germline CDR1 and CDR2: GTSNPN and SVGIG (reference sequence). The CDR3 has 13 residues. V was pared by 0 bases and J by 2 bases, with 8 bases between. CDR3 loop: CAWSVGGTYEQYF. In nucleotides, the CDR3 is TGTGCCTGGAGTGTTGGAGGGACCTACGAGCAGTACTTC.

This clone was seen more than once but under ten times. The chain has TRBV30 and TRBJ1-2, with D uncertain. The V gene lost 2 bases and the J gene lost 7 bases, with 17 bases spanning the gap. There are 14 residues in the CDR3. Germline V gene data show CDR1 as GTSNPN and CDR2 as SVGIG (reference sequence). The CDR3 sequence is CAWSLTWPPSGYTF. For the CDR3, the DNA is TGTGCCTGGAGTCTCACCTGGCCCCCTAGTGGCTACACCTTC.

This clone occurred a few times. The chain joins TRBV9 to TRBJ1-2, with TRBD1 matching 7 bases. V shed 4 bases, J shed 8 bases, and the junction held 5 bases outside the gene matches. The CDR3 sequence is 12 residues long. CDR1 and CDR2 from the germline V gene are SGDLS and YYNGEE. The CDR3, as DNA: TGTGCCAGCAGCCCCACAGGGGTCGGCTACACCTTC. Protein product: CASSPTGVGYTF.

This clone has just a few counts. V is TRBV30 and J is TRBJ1-4; tentatively, D is TRBD1 (5 bases). This CDR3 has 15 amino acids. Germline V lookup: CDR1 GTSNPN, CDR2 SVGIG (reference sequence). V was cut by 0 bases and J by 8 bases, with 16 bases left in between. CDR3 in DNA: TGTGCCTGGAGTGTATGGTCCGGGACTGGAGAAAAACTGTTTTTT. Translated: CAWSVWSGTGEKLFF. The whole variable domain, filled in from reference TRBV30 and TRBJ1-4, reads SQTIHQWPATLVQPVGSPLSLECTVEGTSNPNLYWYRQAAGRGLQLLFYSVGIGQISSEVPQNLSASRPQDRQFILSSKKLLLSDSGFYLCAWSVWSGTGEKLFFGSGTQLSVL.

There are a few counts of this clone. The J gene is TRBJ2-1, the V gene TRBV7-9, with 7 bases that match TRBD2. CDR1 SEHNR and CDR2 FQNEAQ come from the germline V gene (reference sequence). The CDR3 sequence is 15 residues long. J gave up 6 bases and V 1 base, and 6 bases lay outside the gene matches. DNA of the CDR3: TGTGCCAGCAGCTTAGAACTAGCGATGGGCAATGAGCAGTTCTTC. Translating it yields CASSLELAMGNEQFF.

This clone was counted between two and nine times. DNA for the CDR3: TGTGCCAGCAGCTTAGGGGCCGTATCCACAGATACGCAGTATTTT. Protein sequence: CASSLGAVSTDTQYF. This chain connects TRBV7-2 to TRBJ2-3; no definite D call. Per the germline V gene, CDR1 is SGHTA and CDR2 is FQGNSA. Trimming pared 1 base from V and 2 bases from J, leaving 10 bases between. The CDR3 contains 15 residues.

This rearrangement joins TRBV11-2 to TRBJ1-2; 7 bases are shared with TRBD1. This CDR3 contains 15 residues. V shed 4 bases, J shed 3 bases, and the junction held 8 bases outside the gene matches. Per the germline V gene, CDR1 is SGHAT and CDR2 is FQNNGV. The CDR3 bases are TGTGCCAGCAGCTCCACAGGGGCCTCTGACTATGGCTACACCTTC. Protein: CASSSTGASDYGYTF.

V usage is TRBV28 and J usage is TRBJ1-2; no clear D gene. The ends were cut back, 5 bases at V and 1 base at J, with 11 bases in the middle. This CDR3 spans 14 amino acids. CDR1 is MDHEN, CDR2 SYDVKM, per germline. CDR3 DNA sequence: TGTGCCAGCAGTAAACAGTCCTATAACTATGGCTACACCTTC. Translated, it gives CASSKQSYNYGYTF.

Only a few counts were recorded for this clone. This chain links TRBV7-2 with TRBJ2-7, with D possibly matching TRBD2 (7 bases). Germline assignment: CDR1 SGHTA and CDR2 FQGNSA. The V end was cut by 4 bases, the J end by 4 bases, with 17 bases between. The CDR3 contains 15 residues. The CDR3 bases are TGTGCCAGCAGCTCGATTACGGGGGGCGGGTACGAGCAGTACTTC. It yields the protein CASSSITGGGYEQYF.

This clone occurred a few times. The V gene is TRBV5-1, the J gene TRBJ2-4; a weak D match, TRBD1 (5 bases). The CDR3 length is 13 residues. Per the germline V gene, CDR1 is SGHRS and CDR2 is YFSETQ. The V gene lost 0 bases and the J gene lost 8 bases, with 9 bases spanning the gap. CDR3 amino acids: CASSLEGSDIQYF. As DNA, the CDR3 is TGCGCCAGCAGCTTGGAGGGGTCAGACATTCAGTACTTC.